One TCR beta chain is described in this entry. The data stem from a study of blood T cell repertoires in COVID-19. This table comes from immunoSEQ multiplex PCR, and its TCRdb copy is limited to in-frame clones, with some not included. The repertoire includes over 100,000 clones, about 91% of them detected once, and 10% sits in the top ten. The origin of this receptor is a man over 45 with acute or convalescent COVID-19. The material sequenced was peripheral blood.

CDR3 DNA: TGTGCCAGCAGTTCGGCGGCGAACACTGAAGCTTTCTTT. The encoded protein is CASSSAANTEAFF. This rearrangement joins TRBV6-5 to TRBJ1-1; D unresolved. CDR1 is MNHEY, CDR2 SVGAGI, per germline. The CDR3 length is 13 residues. V lost 4 bases and J lost 1, with 7 bases in between.